This TCR beta chain emerged from a study of CD8+CD57+ T cells in acquired aplastic anemia. Across the study: DNA per sorted CD4+ or CD8+ sample ranged roughly 0.19 to 30 ug, averaging about 2.9 ug. Study-level results: Common to patients and controls were twenty-nine CD8+ CDR3 sequences.

Genomic DNA constituted the template upon which TCR beta VDJ and CDR3 profiling was performed. TCRdb reprocessed the reads with MiXCR, giving one entry per CDR3 protein. The data contain 250,000 to 350,000 distinct CDR3 sequences, 45% to 65% of them singletons. In patients chosen for sequencing, flow cytometry had shown CD8+CD57+ cell expansion. None of the patients had been given any therapy when their blood was sampled. Germline loops: CDR1 DFQATT, CDR2 SNEGSKA (reference sequence). The CDR3 has 14 amino acids. V gave up 0 bases and J gave up 8 bases, with 16 bases separating them. With regard to this clonotype: No antigen is known for it.

The source material was sorted CD4+, CD8+, or CD8+CD57+ T cells (not recorded which) from PBMCs. V gene TRBV20-1 combines with J gene TRBJ1-2, with D possibly being TRBD1 (5 bases). The sequence was collected from a human donor with aplastic anemia. The CDR3 is CSARESLGGDGYTF. CDR3 nucleotide sequence: TGCAGTGCTAGAGAGTCCCTCGGCGGGGACGGCTACACCTTC.